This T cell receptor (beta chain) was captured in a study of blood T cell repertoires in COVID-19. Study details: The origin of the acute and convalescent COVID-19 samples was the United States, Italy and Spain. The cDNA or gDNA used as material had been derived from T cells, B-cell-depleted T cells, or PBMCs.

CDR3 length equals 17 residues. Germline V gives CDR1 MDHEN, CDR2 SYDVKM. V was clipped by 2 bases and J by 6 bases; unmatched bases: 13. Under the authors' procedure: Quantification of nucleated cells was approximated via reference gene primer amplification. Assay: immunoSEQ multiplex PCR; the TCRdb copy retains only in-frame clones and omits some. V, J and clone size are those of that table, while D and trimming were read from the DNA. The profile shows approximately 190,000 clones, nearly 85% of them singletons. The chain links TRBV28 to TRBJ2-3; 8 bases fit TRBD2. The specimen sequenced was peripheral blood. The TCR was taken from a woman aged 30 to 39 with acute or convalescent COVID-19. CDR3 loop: CASSLDSGTREEDTQYF. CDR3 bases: TGTGCCAGCAGTTTAGACTCCGGGACTAGGGAAGAGGATACGCAGTATTTT.